This T cell receptor (beta chain) was recorded in a study of blood T cell repertoires in COVID-19. Sequencing was performed with immunoSEQ multiplex PCR; in TCRdb, only in-frame clones are kept and a portion is missing. The data contain about 190,000 clones, more than 75% of them singletons. The sample holds a few counts of this clone. In germline, CDR1 is MNHEY, CDR2 SMNVEV (reference sequence). The V and J ends lost 7 bases and 3 bases, in that order; junction bases with no gene match: 11. This CDR3 is built from 16 residues. Seattle enrolled patients during active infection and tracked them longitudinally.

The chain joins TRBV27 to TRBJ2-1; 8 bases are shared with TRBD2. The sample taken for sequencing was peripheral blood. This receptor was obtained from a woman aged 55-69 years with COVID-19, enrolled during active disease. The CDR3 nucleotides read TGTGCCAGCACCCGCCAGGCGGGAGGTAACTACAATGAGCAGTTCTTC. This sequence encodes CASTRQAGGNYNEQFF.